A selection of T cell receptor beta chains follows, all from one sample in a study of blood T cell repertoires in COVID-19. Assay used: immunoSEQ multiplex PCR; TCRdb lists only in-frame clones, some missing. The profile shows about 250,000 clones, about 91% of them singletons. The sequencing sample was made of peripheral blood. The source of these receptors is a man older than 75 with acute or convalescent COVID-19. Each CDR3 is given without its conserved first and last residue. D genes are given only for firm matches.

d_call: TRBD2
v_call: TRBV29-1
j_call: TRBJ2-1
cdr3_aa: SVETSGNEQF

d_call: NA
v_call: TRBV7-2
j_call: TRBJ1-6
cdr3_aa: ASSLAAGANNSPLH

d_call: TRBD1
v_call: TRBV6-5
j_call: TRBJ1-5
cdr3_aa: ATSQGDSNQPQH

d_call: TRBD1
v_call: TRBV6-6
j_call: TRBJ1-2
cdr3_aa: ASSLGQGHTRTYGYT

d_call: TRBD2
v_call: TRBV7-8
j_call: TRBJ2-1
cdr3_aa: ASSPRLAGSYNEQF

d_call: NA
v_call: TRBV4-3
j_call: TRBJ1-2
cdr3_aa: ASSQAGDYGYT

d_call: NA
v_call: TRBV5-1
j_call: TRBJ1-2
cdr3_aa: ASSWADGDYGYT

d_call: TRBD1
v_call: TRBV11-2
j_call: TRBJ2-2
cdr3_aa: ASSRQGPAGELF

d_call: TRBD2
v_call: TRBV5-4
j_call: TRBJ2-3
cdr3_aa: ASSLAGSGGRTDTQY

d_call: TRBD1
v_call: TRBV28
j_call: TRBJ1-1
cdr3_aa: ASLPATGTTEAF

d_call: TRBD2
v_call: TRBV19
j_call: TRBJ2-7
cdr3_aa: ASSIDLRPGTSGPTGYEQY

d_call: NA
v_call: TRBV9
j_call: TRBJ2-2
cdr3_aa: ASSALLGVNTGELF

d_call: TRBD1
v_call: TRBV19
j_call: TRBJ1-1
cdr3_aa: ASAQGGNTEAF

d_call: NA
v_call: TRBV3-1/TRBV3-2
j_call: TRBJ1-3
cdr3_aa: ASSPRPRGNTIY

d_call: NA
v_call: TRBV19
j_call: TRBJ1-2
cdr3_aa: ASSIEASGYT

d_call: NA
v_call: TRBV20-1
j_call: TRBJ1-1
cdr3_aa: SASSGRGNTEAF

d_call: TRBD2
v_call: TRBV29-1
j_call: TRBJ2-1
cdr3_aa: SVLREGPWDEQF

d_call: TRBD2
v_call: TRBV27
j_call: TRBJ2-5
cdr3_aa: ASSLTAGGRETQY

d_call: NA
v_call: TRBV6-5
j_call: TRBJ2-7
cdr3_aa: ASKRTGSRRQY

d_call: TRBD2
v_call: TRBV28
j_call: TRBJ2-1
cdr3_aa: ASSSPTSGRINEQF

d_call: NA
v_call: TRBV19
j_call: TRBJ2-3
cdr3_aa: ASSEVGGQTQY

d_call: TRBD2
v_call: TRBV19
j_call: TRBJ2-5
cdr3_aa: ASSQIAGGSETQY

d_call: NA
v_call: TRBV5-6
j_call: TRBJ1-6
cdr3_aa: ASSLAPLPGPDNSPLH